A single sample gave rise to the 14 T cell receptor beta chains below, sequenced in a study of T cell responses to AZD1222 COVID-19 vaccine. Some clones are missing from TCRdb's copy, which holds only in-frame ones; the method was immunoSEQ multiplex PCR. The table includes over 85,000 clones, around nine tenths detected once. Material: peripheral blood, obtained on day 0 of AZD1222 vaccination. These receptors all come from an adult in good health.

The CDR3 region is CAGGQSYGYTF. Written as DNA, the CDR3 is TGTGCCGGGGGACAGTCCTATGGCTACACCTTC. The chain joins TRBV6-5 to TRBJ1-2, with 7 bases lining up with TRBD1. CDR1 and CDR2 (germline): MNHEY, SVGAGI. With V trimmed by 11 bases and J by 4 bases, 4 bases remained unmatched. This CDR3 has 11 amino acids.

The genes are TRBV6-5 and TRBJ1-2; D perhaps matches TRBD1 (5 bases). Trimming took off 5 bases at V and 0 bases at J, with 13 bases between the two ends. Per the germline V gene, CDR1 is MNHEY and CDR2 is SVGAGI. CDR3 size: 15 residues. The CDR3 loop reads CASSLGGGTNYGYTF. The CDR3 bases are TGTGCCAGCAGTCTCGGGGGGGGTACTAACTATGGCTACACCTTC.

V gene TRBV7-3 combines with J gene TRBJ2-1; the match to TRBD2 covers 14 bases. With 5 bases clipped from V and 7 bases from J, the junction kept 7 bases outside the gene matches. The CDR3 has 16 amino acids. The V gene's germline CDR1 is SGHTA and CDR2 FQGTGA. As DNA, the CDR3 is TGTGCCAGCAGCCCGAGACTAGCGGGAGGGTGGAATGAGCAGTTCTTC. Translation gives CASSPRLAGGWNEQFF.

This clone was detected a few times. The chain uses TRBV7-2 and TRBJ1-5; D unresolved. Germline V CDR1 and CDR2: SGHTA, FQGNSA. The CDR3 has 15 residues. The V gene lost 2 bases and the J gene lost 5 bases, with 13 bases spanning the gap. The CDR3 sequence: CASSLFGSRDQPQHF. In nucleotides, the CDR3 is TGTGCCAGCAGCTTATTTGGGAGTCGAGATCAGCCCCAGCATTTT.

The rearrangement joins TRBV19 to TRBJ1-1; TRBD1 matches at 7 bases. This CDR3 has 13 amino acids. The ends lost 5 bases at V and 3 bases at J; junction bases unmatched: 3. Germline V gene lookup returns CDR1 LNHDA and CDR2 SQIVND (reference sequence). The CDR3 DNA is TGTGCCAGTAGTCTCAGGGGGTACACTGAAGCTTTCTTT. It encodes CASSLRGYTEAFF.

V is TRBV7-3 and J is TRBJ1-2; D gene ambiguous. Looked up from germline, CDR1 is SGHTA and CDR2 is FQGTGA. The CDR3 extends over 14 amino acids. Trimming shortened V by 5 bases and J by 8 bases, and 18 bases separated the two germline ends. Written as DNA, the CDR3 is TGTGCCAGCAGCCCTCGGGCGACCGCCATCGGCTACACCTTC. This translates into CASSPRATAIGYTF.

The chain is built from TRBV9 and TRBJ2-3; 10 nucleotides match TRBD1. Germline V lookup: CDR1 SGDLS, CDR2 YYNGEE. There are 15 residues in the CDR3. V gave up 4 bases and J gave up 4 bases; unmatched junction bases: 6. The CDR3 here is CASSPRDRGSDTQYF. In DNA form, the CDR3 reads TGTGCCAGCAGCCCCCGGGACAGGGGTTCAGATACGCAGTATTTT.

CDR3 residues: CASTLAGTSNTEAFF. In DNA, the CDR3 is TGTGCCAGCACCCTTGCAGGGACTTCAAACACTGAAGCTTTCTTT. The chain links TRBV28 to TRBJ1-1; a possible D gene is TRBD1 (5 bases). This CDR3 is 15 amino acids long. CDR1 is MDHEN, CDR2 SYDVKM, per germline. Trimming shortened V by 7 bases and J by 2 bases, and 17 bases separated the two germline ends.

This clone was seen only once. The V gene is TRBV19, the J gene TRBJ1-1; D unresolved. The CDR3 sequence is 13 residues long. The germline V and J ends were trimmed by 11 bases and 2 bases, with 15 bases remaining between them. Germline loops: CDR1 LNHDA, CDR2 SQIVND (reference sequence). The CDR3 sequence: CAASKGENTEAFF. The CDR3 bases are TGTGCCGCGAGCAAGGGAGAAAACACTGAAGCTTTCTTT.

The CDR3 region is CASRTGNSYNEQFF. The DNA of the CDR3 is TGTGCCAGTAGGACGGGAAACTCCTACAATGAGCAGTTCTTC. This rearrangement joins TRBV28 to TRBJ2-1; TRBD2 might be the D (5 bases). In germline, CDR1 is MDHEN, CDR2 SYDVKM. This CDR3 has 14 residues. V lost 9 bases and J 0 bases, leaving 12 bases between the germline ends.

V is TRBV14 and J is TRBJ2-1; possible D gene TRBD2, 6 bases. V was trimmed by 1 base and J by 9 bases, leaving 19 bases between them. Per germline, CDR1 SGHDN and CDR2 FVKESK. CDR3 length: 16 residues. DNA of the CDR3: TGTGCCAGCAGCCAAGTTGGCGGGGTAGAAGTTGGTGAGCAGTTCTTC. Amino acid sequence: CASSQVGGVEVGEQFF.

V gene TRBV5-4 combines with J gene TRBJ1-2; 9 positions agree with TRBD1. The CDR3 loop spans 15 amino acids. Per the germline V gene, CDR1 is SGHNT and CDR2 is YYREEE (reference sequence). V trimming: 5 bases; J trimming: 8 bases; junction bases outside the gene matches: 13. CDR3 loop: CASRQATGGVEGYTF. CDR3 in DNA: TGTGCCAGCAGGCAGGCCACAGGGGGCGTTGAAGGCTACACCTTC.

In its sample, this clone was seen a few times. V and J are TRBV10-3 and TRBJ1-5; 9 positions match TRBD1. The V segment lost 6 bases and the J segment 1 base; nucleotides outside the gene matches: 4. The CDR3 loop spans 15 amino acids. From germline, CDR1 is ENHRY and CDR2 SYGVKD. CDR3: CAISRDRASNQPQHF. The CDR3 nucleotides are TGTGCCATCAGCAGGGACAGGGCCAGCAATCAGCCCCAGCATTTT.

The gene calls are TRBV19 and TRBJ2-2; D is unresolved. V lost 4 bases and J 4 bases, leaving 13 bases between the germline ends. This CDR3 is 15 amino acids long. Germline CDR1 is LNHDA and CDR2 is SQIVND (reference sequence). This CDR3 reads CASSRMTGSTGELFF. In DNA form, the CDR3 reads TGTGCCAGTAGTAGGATGACTGGCAGCACCGGGGAGCTGTTTTTT.